This TCR beta chain originates from a study of control samples from healthy donors and cancer patients (dated by TCRdb to 2018 to 2021). Deletion took 6 bases off V and 0 bases off J, with a span of 21 bases between the germline ends. Counted from cysteine to phenylalanine, this CDR3 has 18 amino acids. Kept here is only the CDR3 DNA, which spans 54 bases and is read in frame from base 1. CDR1 and CDR2 were assigned from the germline V gene (reference sequence) as LNHDA and SQIVND. The library was obtained by the immunoSEQ multiplex PCR assay. Held by TCRdb, this immuneACCESS table contains in-frame sequences only and omits some clones. Under half of the omission traces to an unresolved V gene where checked; the cause of the rest is unknown. The sample table contains around 80,000 clones; only one count was recorded for nearly 90% of them. Around 5.8% of the sample is in the top ten clones. This clone occurred once. The antigen it binds to is not known. Base-call qualities are not available, and no considerably larger clone is one nucleotide away. Other nucleotide sequences in the sample specify the same CDR3.

The rearrangement joined TRBV19 to TRBJ1-5; tentative D gene TRBD1, with 5 bases matching. The TCR sequence derives from a man between 50 and 59 years old in good health. Source material: blood. CDR3 protein: CASSPGLLSGYSNQPQHF. The sequenced DNA: TGTGCCAGTAGCCCGGGACTCCTCTCGGGCTATAGCAATCAGCCCCAGCATTTT.